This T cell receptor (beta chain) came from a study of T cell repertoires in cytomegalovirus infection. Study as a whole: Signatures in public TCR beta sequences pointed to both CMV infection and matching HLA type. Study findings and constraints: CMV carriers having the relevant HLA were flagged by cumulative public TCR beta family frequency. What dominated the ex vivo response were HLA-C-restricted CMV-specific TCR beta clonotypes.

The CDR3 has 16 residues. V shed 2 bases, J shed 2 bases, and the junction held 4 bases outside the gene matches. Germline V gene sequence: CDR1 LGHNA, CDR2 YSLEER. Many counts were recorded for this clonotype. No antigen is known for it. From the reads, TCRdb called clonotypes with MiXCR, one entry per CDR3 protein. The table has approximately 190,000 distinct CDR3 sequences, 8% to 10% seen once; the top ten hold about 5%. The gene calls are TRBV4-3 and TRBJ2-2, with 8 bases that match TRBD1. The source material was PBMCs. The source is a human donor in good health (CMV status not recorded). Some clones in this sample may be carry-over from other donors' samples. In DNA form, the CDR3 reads TGCGCCAGCAGCCAACAACAGGGGGAAAACACCGGGGAGCTGTTTTTT. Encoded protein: CASSQQQGENTGELFF.